One sample yielded the 27 T cell receptor beta chains listed below, sequenced in a study of T cell responses to AZD1222 COVID-19 vaccine. Data came from immunoSEQ multiplex PCR; TCRdb stores just in-frame clones and leaves some out. This table holds about 110,000 clones, approximately 94% found once. The specimen was peripheral blood, collected 28 days after the second AZD1222 dose. These receptors were taken from an adult who received the AZD1222 COVID-19 vaccine.

V and J are TRBV5-1 and TRBJ1-1, with D uncertain. The length of the CDR3 is 13 residues. The germline gives CDR1 SGHRS, CDR2 YFSETQ. V was clipped by 0 bases and J by 8 bases, with 11 bases between them. Here the CDR3 reads CASSLGLTAEAFF. The CDR3 DNA is TGCGCCAGCAGCTTGGGTCTGACGGCGGAAGCTTTCTTT.

The V and J genes are TRBV7-2 and TRBJ2-5; the match to TRBD2 covers 10 bases. This CDR3 is built from 17 residues. Germline V gene data show CDR1 as SGHTA and CDR2 as FQGNSA. V gave up 1 base and J gave up 2 bases; unmatched junction bases: 7. The CDR3 is CASSLGLGLAEQETQYF. DNA of the CDR3: TGTGCCAGCAGCTTAGGCCTTGGACTAGCGGAGCAAGAGACCCAGTACTTC.

J is TRBJ1-1 and V is TRBV15; D uncertain. This CDR3 contains 16 residues. V lost 0 bases, J lost 3 bases, and 14 bases lay in between. Germline V gene sequence: CDR1 LNHNV, CDR2 YYDKDF (reference sequence). This chain's CDR3 is CATSRDRAGGDTEAFF. The CDR3 nucleotides read TGTGCCACCAGCAGAGATAGGGCAGGCGGGGACACTGAAGCTTTCTTT. The whole variable domain, filled in from reference TRBV15 and TRBJ1-1, reads DAMVIQNPRYQVTQFGKPVTLSCSQTLNHNVMYWYQQKSSQAPKLLFHYYDKDFNNEADTPDNFQSRRPNTSFCFLDIRSPGLGDTAMYLCATSRDRAGGDTEAFFGQGTRLTVV.

This chain joins TRBV7-9 and TRBJ2-5; no definite D call. This CDR3 has 13 amino acids. The V end was cut by 6 bases, the J end by 3 bases, with 11 bases between. The germline V gene encodes CDR1 SEHNR and CDR2 FQNEAQ (reference sequence). CDR3 in amino acids: CASSSDPEETQYF. DNA of the CDR3: TGTGCCAGCAGTTCCGACCCCGAAGAGACCCAGTACTTC. The full variable domain, rest sourced from reference TRBV7-9 and TRBJ2-5, is DTGVSQNPRHKITKRGQNVTFRCDPISEHNRLYWYRQTLGQGPEFLTYFQNEAQLEKSRLLSDRFSAERPKGSFSTLEIQRTEQGDSAMYLCASSSDPEETQYFGPGTRLLVL.

V is TRBV3-1 (or the pseudogene TRBV3-2) and J is TRBJ1-2; D gene unclear. There are 15 residues in the CDR3. Looked up from germline, CDR1 is LGHDT and CDR2 is YNNKEL (reference sequence). Trimming took 4 bases from V and 2 from J, leaving 14 bases between them. The CDR3 is CASSRSPDINYGYTF. The CDR3 region has the DNA TGTGCCAGCAGCCGTTCCCCCGACATCAACTATGGCTACACCTTC.

V gene TRBV18 combines with J gene TRBJ2-3, with 7 bases identical to TRBD1. The CDR3 is 14 residues long. CDR1 and CDR2 from the germline V gene are KGHSH and LQKENI. With 3 bases clipped from V and 2 bases from J, the junction kept 2 bases outside the gene matches. As DNA, the CDR3 is TGTGCCAGCTCACCGACAGGGAACACAGATACGCAGTATTTT. Translated: CASSPTGNTDTQYF.

V and J are TRBV6-5 and TRBJ1-1; no clear D gene. V was pared by 5 bases and J by 5 bases, with 9 bases between. The CDR3 extends over 12 amino acids. From germline, CDR1 is MNHEY and CDR2 SVGAGI. As DNA, the CDR3 is TGTGCCAGCAGTCGGAGGTTGACTGAAGCTTTCTTT. It specifies CASSRRLTEAFF.

The V gene is TRBV25-1, the J gene TRBJ2-1, with TRBD2 identical over 7 bases. The CDR3 spans 17 residues. Germline V lookup: CDR1 MGHDK, CDR2 SYGVNS. The J segment lost 2 bases and the V segment lost 6 bases, leaving 13 bases of the junction unmatched. The CDR3 loop reads CASRVGGSGVTYNEQFF. CDR3 DNA sequence: TGTGCCAGCAGAGTGGGAGGGTCGGGAGTGACCTACAATGAGCAGTTCTTC.

The chain recombines TRBV18 with TRBJ1-4, with D uncertain. Between the trimmed V and J ends, which lost 9 bases and 4 bases, there was a span of 18 bases. The CDR3 is made up of 15 amino acids. Per germline, CDR1 KGHSH and CDR2 LQKENI. The DNA for the CDR3 is TGTGCCAGTCACACCTCACTAGCCCTTAATGAAAAACTGTTTTTT. Translated: CASHTSLALNEKLFF.

The chain joins TRBV2 to TRBJ1-3; D gene uncertain. The CDR3 extends over 11 amino acids. V was clipped by 2 bases and J by 8 bases, with 4 bases between them. Looked up from germline, CDR1 is SNHLY and CDR2 is FYNNEI. CDR3 bases: TGTGCCAGCAGTGAACTGGACACCATATATTTT. This codes for CASSELDTIYF. Full variable domain (remainder filled in from reference TRBV2 and TRBJ1-3): EPEVTQTPSHQVTQMGQEVILRCVPISNHLYFYWYRQILGQKVEFLVSFYNNEISEKSEIFDDQFSVERPDGSNFTLKIRSTKLEDSAMYFCASSELDTIYFGEGSWLTVV.

The chain carries TRBV5-1 and TRBJ1-2; tentatively, D is TRBD1 (6 bases). CDR1 and CDR2 (germline): SGHRS, YFSETQ. This CDR3 region has 17 residues. V was pared by 0 bases and J by 2 bases, with 17 bases between. CDR3: CASSLAVSGAKNYGYTF. The CDR3 nucleotides are TGCGCCAGCAGCTTGGCCGTTTCAGGGGCGAAAAACTATGGCTACACCTTC.

This rearrangement joins TRBV6-5 to TRBJ2-3, with 8 bases identical to TRBD2. The CDR3 covers 15 residues. Germline-derived CDR1 and CDR2 are MNHEY and SVGAGI. The V segment lost 2 bases and the J segment 6 bases; nucleotides outside the gene matches: 7. In nucleotides, the CDR3 is TGTGCCAGCAGTTACATCGGACTAGCATCCGATACGCAGTATTTT. Its translation is CASSYIGLASDTQYF.

The J gene is TRBJ2-1, the V gene TRBV29-1, with 12 bases aligning to TRBD1. This CDR3 spans 14 amino acids. Germline loops: CDR1 SQVTM, CDR2 ANQGSEA. V was pared by 6 bases and J by 8 bases, with 8 bases of the junction left unmatched. CDR3 amino acids: CSVAGTGGADEQFF. In DNA form, the CDR3 reads TGCAGCGTCGCGGGGACAGGGGGCGCGGATGAGCAGTTCTTC.

For this clone: The sample carries other DNA sequences with the same CDR3. The chain uses TRBV11-2 and TRBJ1-1; D uncertain. CDR1 and CDR2 (germline): SGHAT, FQNNGV. The CDR3 totals 13 residues. V was cut by 5 bases and J by 0 bases, with 7 bases left in between. The CDR3, as DNA: TGTGCCAGCAGCCCCGGCCTGAACACTGAAGCTTTCTTT. This sequence encodes CASSPGLNTEAFF.

The chain uses TRBV7-9 and TRBJ1-1; possibly TRBD1 for D (6 bases). This CDR3 contains 15 residues. Germline CDR1 is SEHNR and CDR2 is FQNEAQ (reference sequence). V was clipped by 1 base and J by 2 bases, with 11 bases between them. DNA of the CDR3: TGTGCCAGCAGCTTAGACCGGACAGCCAACACTGAAGCTTTCTTT. Its translation is CASSLDRTANTEAFF.

The rearrangement uses TRBV19 and TRBJ1-2; D is unclear. Germline V gene lookup returns CDR1 LNHDA and CDR2 SQIVND (reference sequence). With 6 bases removed from V and 4 bases from J, the gap between germline ends came to 21 bases. This CDR3 is 16 amino acids long. Written as DNA, the CDR3 is TGTGCCAGTAGCATCCTTATGGAGGACCCACGCTATGGCTACACCTTC. Its protein product is CASSILMEDPRYGYTF.

V is TRBV5-4 and J is TRBJ1-5; a weak D match, TRBD1 (5 bases). CDR3 length: 13 amino acids. From germline, CDR1 is SGHNT and CDR2 YYREEE (reference sequence). V was shortened by 2 bases and J by 5 bases, with 8 bases between the two germline ends. The CDR3 DNA reads as TGTGCCAGCAGCTTTGGGGGAGATCAGCCCCAGCATTTT. Translated: CASSFGGDQPQHF.

The chain combines TRBV19 with TRBJ2-7; possible D gene TRBD2, 6 bases. In germline, CDR1 is LNHDA, CDR2 SQIVND (reference sequence). There are 13 residues in the CDR3. Between the trimmed V and J ends, which lost 5 bases and 4 bases, there was a span of 12 bases. The CDR3 sequence: CASSPSASYEQYF. The CDR3 nucleotides read TGTGCCAGTAGTCCTAGCGCCTCGTACGAGCAGTACTTC. The full variable domain, rest sourced from reference TRBV19 and TRBJ2-7, is DGGITQSPKYLFRKEGQNVTLSCEQNLNHDAMYWYRQDPGQGLRLIYYSQIVNDFQKGDIAEGYSVSREKKESFPLTVTSAQKNPTAFYLCASSPSASYEQYFGPGTRLTVT.

The rearrangement joins TRBV27 to TRBJ2-7, with 8 positions matching TRBD1. The junction had 3 bases not matched to a gene; V was cut back by 3 bases and J by 2 bases. This CDR3 region has 14 residues. Germline CDR1 is MNHEY and CDR2 is SMNVEV (reference sequence). DNA for the CDR3: TGTGCCAGCAGTTTTGGGACAGGTACCTACGAGCAGTACTTC. It encodes CASSFGTGTYEQYF.

The genes are TRBV5-8 and TRBJ1-1, with D perhaps matching TRBD1 (5 bases). In germline, CDR1 is SGHTS, CDR2 YDEGEE. The CDR3 is 13 amino acids. V was pared by 4 bases and J by 6 bases, with 13 bases between. The CDR3 protein is CASSPKWGPEAFF. CDR3 bases: TGTGCCAGCAGCCCAAAGTGGGGCCCTGAAGCTTTCTTT.

The J gene is TRBJ1-5, the V gene TRBV29-1; 8 positions match TRBD1. This CDR3 has 14 amino acids. Losses at the gene ends were 6 bases for V and 0 bases for J; bases not matched to a gene: 4. Germline V gene lookup returns CDR1 SQVTM and CDR2 ANQGSEA. For the CDR3, the DNA is TGCAGCGTGTGGGACAGGTCTAGCAATCAGCCCCAGCATTTT. It encodes CSVWDRSSNQPQHF.

This clone was observed a single time. The chain carries TRBV18 and TRBJ1-2, with a possible D match to TRBD1 (6 bases). Per the germline V gene, CDR1 is KGHSH and CDR2 is LQKENI. The V and J ends lost 3 bases and 8 bases respectively, with 19 bases between them. The CDR3 extends over 15 amino acids. The CDR3 spells CASSPKQQGREGYTF. CDR3 in DNA: TGTGCCAGCTCACCGAAACAACAGGGAAGGGAAGGCTACACCTTC.

The V gene is TRBV27, the J gene TRBJ1-2, with TRBD1 matching over 7 bases. J gave up 1 base and V 6 bases, and 11 bases lay outside the gene matches. The V gene's germline CDR1 is MNHEY and CDR2 SMNVEV (reference sequence). This CDR3 region has 16 residues. CDR3 protein: CASRGDRAMGNYGYTF. DNA for the CDR3: TGTGCCAGCAGGGGGGACAGAGCCATGGGTAACTATGGCTACACCTTC.

The V call is TRBV5-6, the J call TRBJ2-7; D may match TRBD1 or TRBD2 (5 bases each). This CDR3 region has 17 residues. Germline CDR1 SGHDT, CDR2 YYEEEE. With 0 bases removed from V and 2 bases from J, the gap between germline ends came to 18 bases. The CDR3 sequence is CASSLGTGTVSAYEQYF. The CDR3 DNA reads as TGTGCCAGCAGCTTGGGGACTGGGACGGTGAGCGCCTACGAGCAGTACTTC.

The chain recombines TRBV7-2 with TRBJ1-1; D possibly corresponds to TRBD1 (5 bases). The CDR3 totals 17 residues. Germline CDR1 reads SGHTA; CDR2 reads FQGNSA. V lost 4 bases to trimming and J lost 0 bases, with 18 bases between them. The CDR3: CASSSPGPNVMNTEAFF. The CDR3 nucleotides read TGTGCCAGCAGCTCCCCGGGACCGAACGTCATGAACACTGAAGCTTTCTTT.

This sequence joins TRBV4-1 and TRBJ2-2; D possibly corresponds to TRBD2 (6 bases). The V end was cut by 2 bases, the J end by 0 bases, with 10 bases between. CDR3 length: 16 amino acids. The germline V gene encodes CDR1 MGHRA and CDR2 YSYEKL. The CDR3 sequence: CASSQTGLPNTGELFF. The CDR3 DNA is TGCGCCAGCAGCCAAACGGGACTTCCGAACACCGGGGAGCTGTTTTTT.

This clone has only a few counts. As DNA, the CDR3 is TGTGCCAGCACCTACGGACAGGGAGGCGGGAACTATGGCTACACCTTC. The encoded protein is CASTYGQGGGNYGYTF. The gene calls are TRBV6-6 and TRBJ1-2; the match to TRBD1 covers 8 bases. CDR3 length: 16 residues. Germline V gene sequence: CDR1 MNHNY, CDR2 SVGAGI (reference sequence). After removal of 7 bases from V and 2 bases from J, the junction contained 12 bases not matched to a gene.